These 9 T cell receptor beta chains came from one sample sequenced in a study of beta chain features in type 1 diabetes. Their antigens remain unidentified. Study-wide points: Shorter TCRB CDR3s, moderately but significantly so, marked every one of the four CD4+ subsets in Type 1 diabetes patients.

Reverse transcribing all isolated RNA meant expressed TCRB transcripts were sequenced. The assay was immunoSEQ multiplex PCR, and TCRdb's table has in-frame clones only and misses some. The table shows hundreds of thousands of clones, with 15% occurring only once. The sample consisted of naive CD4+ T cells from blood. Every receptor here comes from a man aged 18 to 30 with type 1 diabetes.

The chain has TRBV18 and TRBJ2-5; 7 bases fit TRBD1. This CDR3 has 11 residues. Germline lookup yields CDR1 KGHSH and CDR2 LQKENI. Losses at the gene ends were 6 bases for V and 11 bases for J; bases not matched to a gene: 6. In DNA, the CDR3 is TGTGCCAGCTCCCCGGACAGGATTCAGTACTTC. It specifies CASSPDRIQYF. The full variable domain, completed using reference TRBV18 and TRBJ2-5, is NAGVMQNPRHLVRRRGQEARLRCSPMKGHSHVYWYRQLPEEGLKFMVYLQKENIIDESGMPKERFSAEFPKEGPSILRIQQVVRGDSAAYFCASSPDRIQYFGPGTRLLVL.

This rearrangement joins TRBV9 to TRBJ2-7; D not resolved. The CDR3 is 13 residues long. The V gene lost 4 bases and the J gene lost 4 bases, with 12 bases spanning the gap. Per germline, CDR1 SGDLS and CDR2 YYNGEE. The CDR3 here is CASSPLGLYEQYF. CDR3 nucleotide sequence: TGTGCCAGCAGCCCCCTCGGGTTATACGAGCAGTACTTC.

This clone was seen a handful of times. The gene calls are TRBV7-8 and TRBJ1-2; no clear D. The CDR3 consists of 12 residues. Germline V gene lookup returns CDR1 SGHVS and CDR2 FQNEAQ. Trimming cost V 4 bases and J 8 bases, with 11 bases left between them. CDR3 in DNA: TGTGCCAGCAGCTCCCCCGGAGGGGGCTACACCTTC. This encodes CASSSPGGGYTF.

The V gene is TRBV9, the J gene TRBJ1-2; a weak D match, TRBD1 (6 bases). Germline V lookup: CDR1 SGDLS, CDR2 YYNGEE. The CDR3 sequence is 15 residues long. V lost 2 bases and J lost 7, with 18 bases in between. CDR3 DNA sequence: TGTGCCAGCAGCGTCACTGAAACAGGGCTGATTGGCTACACCTTC. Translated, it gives CASSVTETGLIGYTF.

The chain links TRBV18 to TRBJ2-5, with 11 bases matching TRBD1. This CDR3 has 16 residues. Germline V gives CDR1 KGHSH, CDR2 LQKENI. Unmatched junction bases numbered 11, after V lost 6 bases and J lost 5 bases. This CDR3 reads CASSPEWTGGMETQYF. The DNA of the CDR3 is TGTGCCAGCTCGCCCGAATGGACAGGGGGCATGGAGACCCAGTACTTC.

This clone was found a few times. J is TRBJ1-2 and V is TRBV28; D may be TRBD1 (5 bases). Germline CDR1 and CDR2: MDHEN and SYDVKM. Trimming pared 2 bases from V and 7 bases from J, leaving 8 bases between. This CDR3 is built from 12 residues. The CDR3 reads CASSLTGSGYTF. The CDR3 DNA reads TGTGCCAGCAGTTTAACAGGCTCTGGCTACACCTTC.

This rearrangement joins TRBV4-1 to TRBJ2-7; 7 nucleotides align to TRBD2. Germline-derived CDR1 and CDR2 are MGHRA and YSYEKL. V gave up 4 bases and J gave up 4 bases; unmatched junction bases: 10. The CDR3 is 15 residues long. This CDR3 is CASSPGGGRGYEQYF. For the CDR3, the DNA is TGCGCCAGCAGCCCTGGGGGGGGGAGGGGATACGAGCAGTACTTC.

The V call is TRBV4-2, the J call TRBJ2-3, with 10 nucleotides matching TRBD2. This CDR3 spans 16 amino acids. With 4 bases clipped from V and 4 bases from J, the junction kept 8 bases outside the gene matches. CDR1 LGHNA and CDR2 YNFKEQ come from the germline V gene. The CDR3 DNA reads TGTGCCAGCAGCCGCCGGCTAGCGGGGGACCCAGATACGCAGTATTTT. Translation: CASSRRLAGDPDTQYF.

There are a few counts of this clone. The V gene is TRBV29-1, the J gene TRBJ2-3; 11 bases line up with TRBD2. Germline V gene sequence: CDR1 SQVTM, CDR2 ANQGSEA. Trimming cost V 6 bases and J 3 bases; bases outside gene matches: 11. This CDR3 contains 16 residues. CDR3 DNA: TGCAGCGTAAAACCCGGGACTAGCGGAACTACAGATACGCAGTATTTT. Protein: CSVKPGTSGTTDTQYF.